This is a list of T cell receptor beta chains from one sample in a study of blood T cell repertoires in COVID-19. Clones were read by immunoSEQ multiplex PCR, and TCRdb kept only the in-frame ones, dropping some. The sample lists 200,000 to 250,000 clones; around 87% were seen once. The source material was peripheral blood. The receptors derive from a woman between 50 and 59 years old with COVID-19, enrolled during active disease. The CDR3 runs from the conserved cysteine through the conserved F or W. The D gene is left open where the match is weak. A clone size is listed for some rows: how often the clone was seen (once, few, many), or a class if it is expanded.

j_call: TRBJ1-2
clone_size: -
d_call: -
v_call: TRBV10-3
cdr3_aa: CAIRQAGYGYTF
cdr3_nt: TGTGCCATCAGGCAGGCAGGCTATGGCTACACCTTC

j_call: TRBJ2-5
clone_size: -
d_call: TRBD2
v_call: TRBV6-2/TRBV6-3
cdr3_aa: CASSYSRGGQETQYF
cdr3_nt: TGTGCCAGCAGTTACTCCCGGGGGGGTCAAGAGACCCAGTACTTC

j_call: TRBJ1-3
clone_size: -
d_call: -
v_call: TRBV6-1
cdr3_aa: CASSEARVPGNTIYF
cdr3_nt: TGTGCCAGCAGTGAAGCGAGGGTACCTGGAAACACCATATATTTT

j_call: TRBJ1-2
clone_size: few
d_call: TRBD1
v_call: TRBV5-4
cdr3_aa: CASSSSRDRDYGYTF
cdr3_nt: TGTGCCAGCAGCTCCTCCCGGGACAGGGACTATGGCTACACCTTC

j_call: TRBJ1-3
clone_size: once
d_call: -
v_call: TRBV4-1
cdr3_aa: CASSQVGQSGNTIYF
cdr3_nt: TGCGCCAGCAGCCAAGTTGGACAATCTGGAAACACCATATATTTT

j_call: TRBJ1-2
clone_size: few
d_call: TRBD1
v_call: TRBV4-2
cdr3_aa: CASSQAIGGGYTF
cdr3_nt: TGTGCCAGCAGCCAAGCAATAGGGGGCGGCTACACCTTC

j_call: TRBJ2-3
clone_size: -
d_call: TRBD2
v_call: TRBV19
cdr3_aa: CASSTTGLAGGLPYF
cdr3_nt: TGTGCCAGTAGTACCACCGGACTAGCGGGGGGGCTGCCGTATTTT

j_call: TRBJ2-1
clone_size: -
d_call: TRBD1
v_call: TRBV27
cdr3_aa: CASSSPGTGPNEQFF
cdr3_nt: TGTGCCAGCAGTTCGCCCGGGACAGGGCCGAATGAGCAGTTCTTC

j_call: TRBJ1-5
clone_size: -
d_call: -
v_call: TRBV5-5
cdr3_aa: CASSLGQGGNQPQHF
cdr3_nt: TGTGCCAGCAGCTTAGGGCAGGGTGGCAATCAGCCCCAGCATTTT

j_call: TRBJ1-4
clone_size: -
d_call: TRBD1
v_call: TRBV20-1
cdr3_aa: CSASKNRGNEKLFF
cdr3_nt: TGCAGTGCTAGTAAGAACAGGGGAAATGAAAAACTGTTTTTT

j_call: TRBJ2-2
clone_size: -
d_call: TRBD2
v_call: TRBV6-5
cdr3_aa: CASSQSLALRELFF
cdr3_nt: TGTGCCAGCAGTCAATCACTAGCGCTCAGGGAGCTGTTTTTT

j_call: TRBJ2-3
clone_size: -
d_call: -
v_call: TRBV21-1
cdr3_aa: CASSQGGQAGANTDTQYF
cdr3_nt: TGTGCCAGCAGTCAAGGGGGTCAGGCGGGGGCGAACACAGATACGCAGTATTTT

j_call: TRBJ1-1
clone_size: -
d_call: -
v_call: TRBV12-3/TRBV12-4
cdr3_aa: CASSLSPREEAFF
cdr3_nt: TGTGCCAGCAGTTTGTCCCCCAGGGAAGAAGCTTTCTTT

j_call: TRBJ1-6
clone_size: -
d_call: -
v_call: TRBV27
cdr3_aa: CASSYQGDNSPLHF
cdr3_nt: TGTGCCAGCAGTTACCAGGGCGATAATTCACCCCTCCACTTT

j_call: TRBJ2-4
clone_size: -
d_call: TRBD2
v_call: TRBV4-1
cdr3_aa: CPSSRLRGGDKNIQYF
cdr3_nt: TGCCCCAGCAGCCGACTGCGGGGGGGCGACAAAAACATTCAGTACTTC

j_call: TRBJ2-7
clone_size: -
d_call: TRBD1
v_call: TRBV11-2
cdr3_aa: CASSSLRGRNWHEQYF
cdr3_nt: TGTGCCAGCAGCTCACTTAGGGGGCGCAATTGGCACGAGCAGTACTTC

j_call: TRBJ2-7
clone_size: -
d_call: TRBD2
v_call: TRBV4-3
cdr3_aa: CASSQGRGTSYEQYF
cdr3_nt: TGCGCCAGCAGCCAAGGGCGGGGGACCTCCTACGAGCAGTACTTC

j_call: TRBJ1-5
clone_size: -
d_call: -
v_call: TRBV7-2
cdr3_aa: CASSLEAGYQPQHF
cdr3_nt: TGTGCCAGCAGCTTAGAGGCCGGGTATCAGCCCCAGCATTTT

j_call: TRBJ1-2
clone_size: many
d_call: -
v_call: TRBV10-3
cdr3_aa: CAIGSSGGGSGYGYTF
cdr3_nt: TGTGCCATTGGAAGCTCGGGAGGGGGGAGCGGCTATGGCTACACCTTC

j_call: TRBJ1-1
clone_size: -
d_call: TRBD1
v_call: TRBV16
cdr3_aa: CASSQSRQGEAFF
cdr3_nt: TGTGCCAGCAGCCAATCGCGACAGGGAGAAGCTTTCTTT

j_call: TRBJ1-1
clone_size: -
d_call: TRBD1
v_call: TRBV7-8
cdr3_aa: CASSPGGPTGDARVDTEAFF
cdr3_nt: TGTGCCAGCAGCCCTGGGGGCCCCACAGGGGACGCCCGAGTGGACACTGAAGCTTTCTTT

j_call: TRBJ1-1
clone_size: -
d_call: -
v_call: TRBV2
cdr3_aa: CASSRGGTEAFF
cdr3_nt: TGTGCCAGCAGTCGAGGGGGCACTGAAGCTTTCTTT

j_call: TRBJ1-1
clone_size: -
d_call: -
v_call: TRBV5-6
cdr3_aa: CASSFGSSTEAFF
cdr3_nt: TGTGCCAGCAGCTTCGGGTCGAGCACTGAAGCTTTCTTT

j_call: TRBJ1-4
clone_size: -
d_call: -
v_call: TRBV9
cdr3_aa: CASSDIMEGGKLFF
cdr3_nt: TGTGCCAGCAGTGATATAATGGAAGGCGGAAAACTGTTTTTT

j_call: TRBJ1-2
clone_size: -
d_call: TRBD1
v_call: TRBV6-1
cdr3_aa: CASSEGQGYGYTF
cdr3_nt: TGTGCCAGCAGTGAGGGACAGGGGTATGGCTACACCTTC

j_call: TRBJ2-3
clone_size: -
d_call: TRBD2
v_call: TRBV11-3
cdr3_aa: CASSRSGGRTDTQYF
cdr3_nt: TGTGCCAGCAGCAGAAGCGGGGGGCGGACAGATACGCAGTATTTT

j_call: TRBJ1-1
clone_size: -
d_call: -
v_call: TRBV7-9
cdr3_aa: CASSRRWGEGHTEAFF
cdr3_nt: TGTGCCAGCAGCCGACGGTGGGGGGAGGGACACACTGAAGCTTTCTTT

j_call: TRBJ2-3
clone_size: -
d_call: TRBD2
v_call: TRBV7-8
cdr3_aa: CASSFPSGGPVTQYF
cdr3_nt: TGTGCCAGCAGCTTCCCTAGCGGGGGCCCCGTTACGCAGTATTTT

j_call: TRBJ2-2
clone_size: few
d_call: TRBD1
v_call: TRBV7-8
cdr3_aa: CASSTAGTGFFDTGELFF
cdr3_nt: TGTGCCAGCAGTACCGCCGGGACAGGGTTTTTTGACACCGGGGAGCTGTTTTTT